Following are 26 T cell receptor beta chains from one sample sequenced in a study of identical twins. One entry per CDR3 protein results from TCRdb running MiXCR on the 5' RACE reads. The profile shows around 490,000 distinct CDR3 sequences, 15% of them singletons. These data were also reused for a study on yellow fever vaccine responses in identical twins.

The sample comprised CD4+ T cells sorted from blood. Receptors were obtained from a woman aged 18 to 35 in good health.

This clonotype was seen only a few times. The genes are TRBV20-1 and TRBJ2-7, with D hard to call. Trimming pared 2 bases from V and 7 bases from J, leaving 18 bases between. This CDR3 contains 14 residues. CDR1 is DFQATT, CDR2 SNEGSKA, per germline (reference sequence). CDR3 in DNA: TGCAGTGCTAGAAAGTTGGGCGGCATGGGGGAGCAGTACTTC. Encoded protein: CSARKLGGMGEQYF.

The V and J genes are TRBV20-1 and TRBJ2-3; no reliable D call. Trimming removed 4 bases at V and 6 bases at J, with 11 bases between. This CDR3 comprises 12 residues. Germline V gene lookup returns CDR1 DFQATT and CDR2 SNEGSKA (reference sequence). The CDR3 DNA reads TGCAGTGCTAACCCTCCAGCTGATACGCAGTATTTT. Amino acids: CSANPPADTQYF.

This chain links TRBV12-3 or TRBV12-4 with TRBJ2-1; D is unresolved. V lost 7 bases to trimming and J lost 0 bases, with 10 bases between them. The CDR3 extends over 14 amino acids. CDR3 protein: CASTMGYSYNEQFF. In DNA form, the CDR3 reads TGTGCCAGCACAATGGGTTACTCCTACAATGAGCAGTTCTTC.

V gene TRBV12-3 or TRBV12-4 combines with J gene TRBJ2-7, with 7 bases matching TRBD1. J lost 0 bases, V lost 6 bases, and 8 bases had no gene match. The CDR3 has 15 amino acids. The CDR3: CASSPARQGSYEQYF. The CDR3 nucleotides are TGTGCCAGCAGCCCAGCCCGACAGGGCTCCTACGAGCAGTACTTC.

The CDR3 DNA is TGTGCCATCAGGAGGGCCAGGGAAACTGAGGGTAGCGAGCAGTACTTC. Residues: CAIRRARETEGSEQYF. The gene calls are TRBV10-3 and TRBJ2-7; either TRBD1 or TRBD2 may fit D (5 bases each). The germline CDR1 and CDR2 sequences are ENHRY and SYGVKD. V lost 6 bases and J 6 bases, leaving 24 bases between the germline ends. This CDR3 is 16 amino acids long.

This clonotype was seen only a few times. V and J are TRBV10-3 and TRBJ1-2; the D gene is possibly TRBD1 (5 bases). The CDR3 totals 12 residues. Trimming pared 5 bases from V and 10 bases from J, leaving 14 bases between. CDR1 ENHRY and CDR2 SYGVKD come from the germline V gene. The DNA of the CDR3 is TGTGCCATCAGTCGGGGGGAGGCCCTCTACACCTTC. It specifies CAISRGEALYTF.

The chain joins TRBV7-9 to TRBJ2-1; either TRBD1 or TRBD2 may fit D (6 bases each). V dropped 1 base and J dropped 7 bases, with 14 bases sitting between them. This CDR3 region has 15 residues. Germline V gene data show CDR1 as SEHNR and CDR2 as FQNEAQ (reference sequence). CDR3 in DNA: TGTGCCAGCAGCTTAGGAGGGGGGATGATGAATGAGCAGTTCTTC. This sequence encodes CASSLGGGMMNEQFF.

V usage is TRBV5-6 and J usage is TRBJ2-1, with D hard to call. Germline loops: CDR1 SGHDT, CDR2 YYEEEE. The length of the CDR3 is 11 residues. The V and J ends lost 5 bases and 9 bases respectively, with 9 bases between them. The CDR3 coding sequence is TGTGCCAGCAGTAAGACAACTGAGCAGTTCTTC. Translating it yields CASSKTTEQFF.

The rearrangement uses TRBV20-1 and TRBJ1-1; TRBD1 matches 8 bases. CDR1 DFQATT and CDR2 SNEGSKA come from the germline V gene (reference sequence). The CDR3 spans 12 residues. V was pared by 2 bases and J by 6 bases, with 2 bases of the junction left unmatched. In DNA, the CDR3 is TGCAGTGCTAGAACACAGGGGGCTGAAGCTTTCTTT. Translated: CSARTQGAEAFF.

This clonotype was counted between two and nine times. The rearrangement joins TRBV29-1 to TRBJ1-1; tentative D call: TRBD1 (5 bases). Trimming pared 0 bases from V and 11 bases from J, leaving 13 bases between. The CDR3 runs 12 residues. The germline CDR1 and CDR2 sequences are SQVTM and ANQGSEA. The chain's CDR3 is CSVEEGGARAFF. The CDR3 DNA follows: TGCAGCGTTGAAGAGGGAGGGGCGCGCGCTTTCTTT.

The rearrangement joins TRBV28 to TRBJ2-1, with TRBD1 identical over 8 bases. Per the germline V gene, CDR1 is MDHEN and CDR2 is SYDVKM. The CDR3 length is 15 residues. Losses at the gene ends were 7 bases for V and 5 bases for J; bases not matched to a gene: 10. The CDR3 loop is CASNPVGTGHNEQFF. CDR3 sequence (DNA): TGTGCCAGCAACCCAGTGGGGACAGGTCACAATGAGCAGTTCTTC. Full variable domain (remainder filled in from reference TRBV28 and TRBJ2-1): DVKVTQSSRYLVKRTGEKVFLECVQDMDHENMFWYRQDPGLGLRLIYFSYDVKMKEKGDIPEGYSVSREKKERFSLILESASTNQTSMYLCASNPVGTGHNEQFFGPGTRLTVL.

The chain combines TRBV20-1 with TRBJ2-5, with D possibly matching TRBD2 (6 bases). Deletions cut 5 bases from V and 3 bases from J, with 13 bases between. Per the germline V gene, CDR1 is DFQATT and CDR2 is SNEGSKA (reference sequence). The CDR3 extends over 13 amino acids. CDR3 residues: CSAYRTTEETQYF. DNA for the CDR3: TGCAGTGCTTATAGGACTACCGAAGAGACCCAGTACTTC.

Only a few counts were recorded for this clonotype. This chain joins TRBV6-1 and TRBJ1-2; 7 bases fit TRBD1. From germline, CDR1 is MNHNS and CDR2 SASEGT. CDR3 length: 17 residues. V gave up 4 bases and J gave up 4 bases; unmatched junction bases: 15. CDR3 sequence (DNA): TGTGCCAGCAGTGGGACCCGATCGGGACAGTCAGCCTATGGCTACACCTTC. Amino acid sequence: CASSGTRSGQSAYGYTF.

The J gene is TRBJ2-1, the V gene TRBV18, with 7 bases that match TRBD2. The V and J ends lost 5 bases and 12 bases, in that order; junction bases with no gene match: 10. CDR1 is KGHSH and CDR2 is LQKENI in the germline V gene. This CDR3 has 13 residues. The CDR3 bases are TGTGCCAGCTCAACCCAAGACGGGGGGTCGCAGTTCTTC. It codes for CASSTQDGGSQFF.

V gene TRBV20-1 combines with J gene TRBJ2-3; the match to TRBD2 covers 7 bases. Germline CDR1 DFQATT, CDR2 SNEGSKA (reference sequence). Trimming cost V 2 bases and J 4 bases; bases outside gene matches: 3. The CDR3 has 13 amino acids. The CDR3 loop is CSARKRGSDTQYF. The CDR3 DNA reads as TGCAGTGCTAGAAAGCGGGGCTCAGATACGCAGTATTTT.

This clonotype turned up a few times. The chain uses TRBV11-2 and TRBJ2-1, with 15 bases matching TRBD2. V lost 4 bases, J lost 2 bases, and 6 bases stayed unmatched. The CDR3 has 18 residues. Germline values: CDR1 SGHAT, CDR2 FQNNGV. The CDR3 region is CASSSGTSGGPAYNEQFF. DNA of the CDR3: TGTGCCAGCAGCTCCGGGACTAGCGGGGGGCCAGCCTACAATGAGCAGTTCTTC.

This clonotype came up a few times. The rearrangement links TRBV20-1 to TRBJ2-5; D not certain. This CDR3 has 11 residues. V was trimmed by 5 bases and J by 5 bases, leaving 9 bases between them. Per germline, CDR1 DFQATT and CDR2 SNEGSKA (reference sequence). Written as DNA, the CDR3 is TGCAGTGCTTTACGGCGGGAGACCCAGTACTTC. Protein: CSALRRETQYF.

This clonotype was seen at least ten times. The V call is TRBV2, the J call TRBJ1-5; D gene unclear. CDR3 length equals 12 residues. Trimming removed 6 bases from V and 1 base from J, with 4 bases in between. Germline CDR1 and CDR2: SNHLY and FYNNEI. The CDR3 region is CASRRSNQPQHF. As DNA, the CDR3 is TGTGCCAGCAGACGGAGCAATCAGCCCCAGCATTTT. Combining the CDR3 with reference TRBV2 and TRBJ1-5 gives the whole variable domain EPEVTQTPSHQVTQMGQEVILRCVPISNHLYFYWYRQILGQKVEFLVSFYNNEISEKSEIFDDQFSVERPDGSNFTLKIRSTKLEDSAMYFCASRRSNQPQHFGDGTRLSIL.

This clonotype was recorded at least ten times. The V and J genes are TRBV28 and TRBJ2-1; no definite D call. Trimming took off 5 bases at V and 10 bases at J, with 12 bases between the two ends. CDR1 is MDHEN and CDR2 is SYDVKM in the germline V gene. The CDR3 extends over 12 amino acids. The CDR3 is CASSLRVGEQFF. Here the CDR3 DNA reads TGTGCCAGCAGTCTTCGGGTTGGGGAGCAGTTCTTC.

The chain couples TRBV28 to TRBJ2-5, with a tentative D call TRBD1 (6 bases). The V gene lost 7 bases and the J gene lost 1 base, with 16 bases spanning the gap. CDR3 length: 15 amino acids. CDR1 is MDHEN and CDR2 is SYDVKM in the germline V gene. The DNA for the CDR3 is TGTGCCAGCAACCGACCACAGGGTAGCCAAGAGACCCAGTACTTC. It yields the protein CASNRPQGSQETQYF. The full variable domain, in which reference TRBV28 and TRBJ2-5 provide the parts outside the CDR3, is DVKVTQSSRYLVKRTGEKVFLECVQDMDHENMFWYRQDPGLGLRLIYFSYDVKMKEKGDIPEGYSVSREKKERFSLILESASTNQTSMYLCASNRPQGSQETQYFGPGTRLLVL.

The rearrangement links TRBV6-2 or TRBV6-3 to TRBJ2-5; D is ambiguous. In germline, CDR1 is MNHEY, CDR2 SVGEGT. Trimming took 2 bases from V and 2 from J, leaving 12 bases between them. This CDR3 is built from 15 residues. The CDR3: CASSYGPLRQETQYF. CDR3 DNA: TGTGCCAGCAGTTACGGTCCCCTCAGGCAAGAGACCCAGTACTTC.

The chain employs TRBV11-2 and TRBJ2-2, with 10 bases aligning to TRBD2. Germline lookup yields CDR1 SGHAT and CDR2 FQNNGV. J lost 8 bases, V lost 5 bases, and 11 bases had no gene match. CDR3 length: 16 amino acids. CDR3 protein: CASSHGLAETGGELFF. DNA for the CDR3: TGTGCCAGCAGCCACGGACTAGCGGAGACAGGGGGGGAGCTGTTTTTT.

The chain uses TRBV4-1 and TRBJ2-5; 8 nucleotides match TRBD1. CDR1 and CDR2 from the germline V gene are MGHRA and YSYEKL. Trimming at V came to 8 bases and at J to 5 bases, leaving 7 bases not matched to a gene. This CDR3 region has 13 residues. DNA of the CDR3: TGCGCCAGCGGAAGGACAGGGAGCGAGACCCAGTACTTC. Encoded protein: CASGRTGSETQYF.

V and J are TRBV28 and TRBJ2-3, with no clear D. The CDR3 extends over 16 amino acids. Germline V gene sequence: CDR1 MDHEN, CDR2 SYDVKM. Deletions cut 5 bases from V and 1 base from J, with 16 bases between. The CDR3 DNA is TGTGCCAGCAGTGTAATGGTTGGCGGAGGCACAGATACGCAGTATTTT. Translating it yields CASSVMVGGGTDTQYF. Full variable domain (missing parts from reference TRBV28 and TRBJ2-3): DVKVTQSSRYLVKRTGEKVFLECVQDMDHENMFWYRQDPGLGLRLIYFSYDVKMKEKGDIPEGYSVSREKKERFSLILESASTNQTSMYLCASSVMVGGGTDTQYFGPGTRLTVL.

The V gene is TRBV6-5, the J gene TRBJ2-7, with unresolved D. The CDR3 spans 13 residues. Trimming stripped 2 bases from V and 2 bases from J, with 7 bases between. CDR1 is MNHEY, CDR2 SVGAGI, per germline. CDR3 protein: CASSYRWTYEQYF. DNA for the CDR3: TGTGCCAGCAGTTACCGGTGGACCTACGAGCAGTACTTC.

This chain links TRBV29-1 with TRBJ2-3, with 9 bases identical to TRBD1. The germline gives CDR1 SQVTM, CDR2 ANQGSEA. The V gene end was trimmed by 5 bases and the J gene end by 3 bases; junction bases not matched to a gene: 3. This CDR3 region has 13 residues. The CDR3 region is CSVTGTGTDTQYF. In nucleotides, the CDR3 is TGCAGCGTTACCGGGACAGGGACAGATACGCAGTATTTT.